The rows below give T cell receptor beta chains drawn from one sample of a study of shared clonotypes between healthy human individuals. The assay was immunoSEQ multiplex PCR, and TCRdb's table has in-frame clones only and misses some. The table shows 85,000 to 100,000 clones, with approximately 75% occurring only once. Sequencing was performed on memory CD8+ T cells sorted from blood. The receptor source for this set is a man aged 30 to 39 in good health. CDR3s include the opening cysteine and the closing phenylalanine or tryptophan. The D gene is left open where the match is weak. Only part of the rows carry a size: once, few, many, or a class if the clone is expanded.

d_gene	v_gene	j_gene	abundance	CDR3nt	CDR3aa
.	TRBV6-5	TRBJ1-1	.	TGTGCCAGCAGTTACAGGTTGGGATGGGACACTGAAGCTTTCTTT	CASSYRLGWDTEAFF
.	TRBV7-9	TRBJ2-3	.	TGTGCCAGCAGCTTAGGGCAGCAGTATTTT	CASSLGQQYF
TRBD1	TRBV7-9	TRBJ2-5	.	TGTGCCAGCAGCTTTGTACAGGGGATCAAAGAGACCCAGTACTTC	CASSFVQGIKETQYF
.	TRBV5-1	TRBJ2-2	.	TGCGCCAGCAGCTCCAGGGGGGCTAACACCGGGGAGCTGTTTTTT	CASSSRGANTGELFF
TRBD2	TRBV25-1	TRBJ2-3	.	TGTGCCAGCAGTGAACCCCCGGGACTAGCGGGAGGGTCAGATACGCAGTATTTT	CASSEPPGLAGGSDTQYF
TRBD1	TRBV27	TRBJ2-7	.	TGTGCCAGCAGTTCCTGGGACAGTTTAACCTACGAGCAGTACTTC	CASSSWDSLTYEQYF
.	TRBV28	TRBJ2-7	.	TGTGCCGGGGGAGGCTCCTACGAGCAGTACTTC	CAGGGSYEQYF
TRBD2	TRBV20-1	TRBJ2-5	.	TGCAGAGCGGGAGGCACAGAGACCCAGTACTTC	CRAGGTETQYF
.	TRBV5-1	TRBJ2-5	.	TGCGCCAGCAGCCAAAAAACAGGGCTTGGAGAGACCCAGTACTTC	CASSQKTGLGETQYF
.	TRBV7-6	TRBJ2-7	.	TGTGCCAGCAGCTTAAGACAGCAGCGTGAGCAGTACTTC	CASSLRQQREQYF
TRBD2	TRBV5-4	TRBJ2-3	few	TGTGCCAGCAAACTCGGGGGGGCGGGAGATACGCAGTATTTT	CASKLGGAGDTQYF
.	TRBV7-9	TRBJ2-2	.	TGTGCCAGCAGCTCCTCATCCACCGGGGAGCTGTTTTTT	CASSSSSTGELFF
TRBD1	TRBV19	TRBJ2-1	.	TGTGCCAGTAGTATAGGCCTGACAGGGGAGCTGATTGAGCAGTTCTTC	CASSIGLTGELIEQFF
TRBD1	TRBV19	TRBJ1-4	.	TGTGCCAGTAGTATGGGACAGGGGAAAACCTTCGGTGAAAAACTGTTTTTT	CASSMGQGKTFGEKLFF
TRBD2	TRBV7-9	TRBJ2-1	.	TGTGCCAGCAGCTTAGTAGCGGGAGGGCCTATTGAGCAGTTCTTC	CASSLVAGGPIEQFF
.	TRBV28	TRBJ2-1	.	TGTGCCAGCAGTGTTGTGGGGCTGGGGAATGAGCAGTTCTTC	CASSVVGLGNEQFF
TRBD1	TRBV5-6	TRBJ2-3	.	TGTGCCAGCAGCACCTACAGGGGAGCTAGCACAGATACGCAGTATTTT	CASSTYRGASTDTQYF
TRBD2	TRBV5-6	TRBJ2-7	.	TGTGCCAGCACCGCTAGCGGGAGGGTCTACGAGCAGTACTTC	CASTASGRVYEQYF
.	TRBV27	TRBJ2-7	few	TGTGCCAGCAGCCCCGGGACGGGCCTGTACGAGCAGTACTTC	CASSPGTGLYEQYF
TRBD1	TRBV11-3	TRBJ2-2	.	TGTGCCAGCGAGGGACAGGCGAACACCGGGGAGCTGTTTTTT	CASEGQANTGELFF
.	TRBV28	TRBJ2-1	few	TGTGCCAGCAGTTCCCCCAGGGGGGGCGATGAGCAGTTCTTC	CASSSPRGGDEQFF
TRBD2	TRBV27	TRBJ2-1	.	TGTGCCAGCAGTACTCAGACTAGCGGGGCCAATGAGCAGTTCTTC	CASSTQTSGANEQFF
.	TRBV7-9	TRBJ2-7	.	TGTGCCAGCAGCTCCTCCGGCACACCGGGCGGCGAGCAGTACTTC	CASSSSGTPGGEQYF
.	TRBV9	TRBJ2-2	.	TGTGCCAGCAGCGGCCCGACGGACACCGGGGAGCTGTTTTTT	CASSGPTDTGELFF
TRBD1	TRBV5-4	TRBJ1-2	many	TGTGCCAGCAGCCCGGGTAGACAGGGGAACTATGGCTACACCTTC	CASSPGRQGNYGYTF
.	TRBV18	TRBJ2-7	.	TGTGCCAGCTCACCAGGGCTAGCAGGGAATTACGAGCAGTACTTC	CASSPGLAGNYEQYF
.	TRBV19	TRBJ1-2	few	TGTGCCAGTAGTTCCCGGCAAGGAGGCTACACCTTC	CASSSRQGGYTF
TRBD2	TRBV7-8	TRBJ2-5	few	TGTGCCAGCAGCTTAGCGTCAGCGGGGCTAGGGGTGGGAGAGACCCAGTACTTC	CASSLASAGLGVGETQYF
TRBD1	TRBV27	TRBJ1-2	.	TGTGCCAGCAGTTATAAGGACAGGGGCTATGGCTACACCTTC	CASSYKDRGYGYTF
TRBD2	TRBV7-6	TRBJ2-3	.	TGTGCCAGCAGCTTAGTGGGGGGGGGCACAGATACGCAGTATTTT	CASSLVGGGTDTQYF
.	TRBV7-9	TRBJ2-1	once	TGTGCCAGCAGCTTAGTTAGAGGGGACAATGAGCAGTTCTTC	CASSLVRGDNEQFF